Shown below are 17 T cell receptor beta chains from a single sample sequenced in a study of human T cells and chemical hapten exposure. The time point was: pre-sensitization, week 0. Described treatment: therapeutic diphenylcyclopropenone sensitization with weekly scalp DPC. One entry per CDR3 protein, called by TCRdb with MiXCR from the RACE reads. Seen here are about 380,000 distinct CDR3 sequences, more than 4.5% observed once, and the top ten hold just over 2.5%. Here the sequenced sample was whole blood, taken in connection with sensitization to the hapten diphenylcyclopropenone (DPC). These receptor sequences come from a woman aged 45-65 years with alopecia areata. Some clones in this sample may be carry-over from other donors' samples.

CDR3 sequence: CSARIGASTDTQYF. In DNA form, the CDR3 reads TGCAGTGCTAGAATTGGGGCTAGCACAGATACGCAGTATTTT. This sequence joins TRBV20-1 and TRBJ2-3, with D maybe TRBD1 (5 bases). The CDR3 covers 14 residues. Germline V gene lookup returns CDR1 DFQATT and CDR2 SNEGSKA (reference sequence). Trimming removed 2 bases from V and 0 bases from J, with 9 bases in between.

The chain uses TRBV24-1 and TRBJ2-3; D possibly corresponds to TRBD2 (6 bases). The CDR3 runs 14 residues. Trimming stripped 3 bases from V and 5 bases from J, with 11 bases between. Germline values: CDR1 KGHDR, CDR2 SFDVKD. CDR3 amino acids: CATSDTGGKDTQYF. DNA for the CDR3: TGTGCCACCAGTGATACTGGAGGGAAAGATACGCAGTATTTT.

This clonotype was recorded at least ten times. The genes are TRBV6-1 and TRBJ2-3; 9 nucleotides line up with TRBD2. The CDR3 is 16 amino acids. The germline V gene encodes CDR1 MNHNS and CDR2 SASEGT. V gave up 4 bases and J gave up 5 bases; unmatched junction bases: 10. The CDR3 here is CASSALSGSGGDTQYF. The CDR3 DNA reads TGTGCCAGCAGTGCCCTTAGCGGGAGTGGCGGAGATACGCAGTATTTT.

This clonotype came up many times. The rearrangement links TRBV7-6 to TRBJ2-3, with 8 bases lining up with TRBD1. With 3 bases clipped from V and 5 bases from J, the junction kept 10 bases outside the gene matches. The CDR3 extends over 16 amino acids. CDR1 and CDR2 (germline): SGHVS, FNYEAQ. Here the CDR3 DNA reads TGTGCCAGCAGCTTGGGGGACAGGAGAAAAGGAGATACGCAGTATTTT. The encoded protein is CASSLGDRRKGDTQYF.

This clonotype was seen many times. For the CDR3, the DNA is TGCAGTGTTCCTCAGCCACTAGCGGGAGTGAGCTCCTACAATGAGCAGTTCTTC. It specifies CSVPQPLAGVSSYNEQFF. The chain carries TRBV20-1 and TRBJ2-1, with 11 nucleotides matching TRBD2. Germline V gene sequence: CDR1 DFQATT, CDR2 SNEGSKA (reference sequence). V shed 7 bases, J shed 0 bases, and the junction held 14 bases outside the gene matches. The CDR3 covers 18 residues.

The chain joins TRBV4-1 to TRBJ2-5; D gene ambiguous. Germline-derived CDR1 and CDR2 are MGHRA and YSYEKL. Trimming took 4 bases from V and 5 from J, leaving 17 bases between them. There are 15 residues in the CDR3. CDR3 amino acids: CASSPVPGRVETQYF. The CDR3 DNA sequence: TGCGCCAGCAGCCCCGTTCCCGGGCGCGTTGAGACCCAGTACTTC.

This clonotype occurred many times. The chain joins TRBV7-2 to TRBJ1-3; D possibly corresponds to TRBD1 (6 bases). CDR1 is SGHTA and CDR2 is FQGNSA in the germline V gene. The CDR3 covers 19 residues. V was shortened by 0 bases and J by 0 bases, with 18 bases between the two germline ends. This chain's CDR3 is CASSLAGGITGLSGNTIYF. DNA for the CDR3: TGTGCCAGCAGCTTAGCGGGGGGGATTACAGGGCTCTCTGGAAACACCATATATTTT.

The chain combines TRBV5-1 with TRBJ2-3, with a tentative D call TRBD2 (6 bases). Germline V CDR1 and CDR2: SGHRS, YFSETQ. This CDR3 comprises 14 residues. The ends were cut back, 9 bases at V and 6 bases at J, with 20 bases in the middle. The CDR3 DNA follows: TGCGCCACCCGGCCCGGGACTTCGTACGATACGCAGTATTTT. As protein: CATRPGTSYDTQYF.

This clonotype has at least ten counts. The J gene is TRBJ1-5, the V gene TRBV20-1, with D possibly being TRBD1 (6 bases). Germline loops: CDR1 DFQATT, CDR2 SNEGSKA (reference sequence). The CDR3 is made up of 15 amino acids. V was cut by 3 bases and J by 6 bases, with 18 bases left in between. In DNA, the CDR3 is TGCAGTGCTAGCGACAGGAACATTCGGGGTCAGCCCCAGCATTTT. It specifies CSASDRNIRGQPQHF.

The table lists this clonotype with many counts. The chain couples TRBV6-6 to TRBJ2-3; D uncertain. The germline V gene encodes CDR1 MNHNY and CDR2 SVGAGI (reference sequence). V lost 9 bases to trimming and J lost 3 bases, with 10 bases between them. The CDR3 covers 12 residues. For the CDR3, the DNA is TGTGCCAGTGGACGGGTTACAGATACGCAGTATTTT. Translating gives CASGRVTDTQYF.

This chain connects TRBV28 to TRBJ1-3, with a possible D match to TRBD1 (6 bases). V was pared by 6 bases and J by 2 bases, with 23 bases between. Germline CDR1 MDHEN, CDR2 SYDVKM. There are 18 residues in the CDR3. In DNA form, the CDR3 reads TGTGCCAGCAGCTTAATCATGACAGGATACGGGGCTGGAAACACCATATATTTT. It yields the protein CASSLIMTGYGAGNTIYF.

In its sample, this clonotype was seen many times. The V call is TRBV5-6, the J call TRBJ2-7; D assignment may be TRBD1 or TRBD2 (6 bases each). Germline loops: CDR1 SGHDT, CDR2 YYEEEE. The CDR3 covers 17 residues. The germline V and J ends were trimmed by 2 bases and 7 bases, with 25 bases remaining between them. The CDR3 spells CASSFPRRSGAPREQYF. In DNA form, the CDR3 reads TGTGCCAGCAGCTTTCCTCGCCGCTCGGGGGCCCCCCGGGAGCAGTACTTC.

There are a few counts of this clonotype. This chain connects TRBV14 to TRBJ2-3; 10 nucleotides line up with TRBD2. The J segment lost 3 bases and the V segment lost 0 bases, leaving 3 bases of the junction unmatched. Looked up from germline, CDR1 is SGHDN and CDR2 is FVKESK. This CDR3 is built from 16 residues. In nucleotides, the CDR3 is TGTGCCAGCAGCCAAGATCTAGCGGGAGTGACAGATACGCAGTATTTT. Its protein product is CASSQDLAGVTDTQYF.

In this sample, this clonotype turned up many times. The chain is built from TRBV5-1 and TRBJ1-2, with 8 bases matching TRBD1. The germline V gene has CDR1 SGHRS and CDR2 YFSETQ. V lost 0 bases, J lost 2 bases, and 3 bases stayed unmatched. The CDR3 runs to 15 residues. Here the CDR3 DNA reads TGCGCCAGCAGCTTGGAAACAGGGGGGAACTATGGCTACACCTTC. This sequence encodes CASSLETGGNYGYTF.

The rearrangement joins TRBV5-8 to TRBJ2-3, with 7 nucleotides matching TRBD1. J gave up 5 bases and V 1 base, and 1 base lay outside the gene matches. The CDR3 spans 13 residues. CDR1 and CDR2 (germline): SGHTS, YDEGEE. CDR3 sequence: CASSLQGEDTQYF. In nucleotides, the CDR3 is TGTGCCAGCAGCTTGCAGGGGGAAGATACGCAGTATTTT.

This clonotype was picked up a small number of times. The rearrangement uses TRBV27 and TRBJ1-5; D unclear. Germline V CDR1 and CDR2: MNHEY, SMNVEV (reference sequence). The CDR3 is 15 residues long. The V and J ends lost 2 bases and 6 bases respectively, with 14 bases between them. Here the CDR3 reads CASSLGGERSQPQHF. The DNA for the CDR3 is TGTGCCAGCAGTTTAGGCGGGGAACGGAGTCAGCCCCAGCATTTT.

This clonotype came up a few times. The CDR3 region is CASSLGLAGGVDEQFF. The CDR3 DNA follows: TGTGCCAGCAGTTTGGGACTAGCGGGGGGCGTGGATGAGCAGTTCTTC. This sequence joins TRBV12-3 or TRBV12-4 and TRBJ2-1, with 15 bases identical to TRBD2. CDR3 size: 16 residues. V dropped 3 bases and J dropped 8; count of bases not matched to a gene: 5.